This TCR beta chain was observed in a study of T cells in women clearing cervical HPV infection. Study-level information: Cases' blood sampling followed lesion detection by median around 150 days (90 to 200). Study-wide results and caveats: Repertoire richness, not evenness, was significantly elevated in CIN3+ cases versus controls. TRBV6-7 relative abundance averaged approximately 0.11% in cases and about 0.17% in controls.

Some clones are missing from TCRdb's copy, which holds only in-frame ones; the method was immunoSEQ multiplex PCR. The table lists around 48,000 clones. Germline V gene sequence: CDR1 DFQATT, CDR2 SNEGSKA (reference sequence). The CDR3 consists of 13 residues. J was trimmed by 7 bases and V by 1 base; bases with no gene match: 5. With respect to this clone: Its antigen is still unknown. The read halts 3 residues ahead of the CDR3 end, with the missing end drawn from the germline J gene.

The receptor comes from a woman between 18 and 69 years old with a cervical HPV16 infection that either progressed to CIN3+ or cleared (not recorded which). The gene calls are TRBV20-1 and TRBJ1-2; TRBD1 matches at 8 bases. The sequenced sample was blood buffy coat. The covered CDR3 bases are TGCAGTGCTAGAGCCCAGGGGGCATCTGGC. Encoded protein: CSARAQGASG. The entire CDR3 sequence reads CSARAQGASGYTF.